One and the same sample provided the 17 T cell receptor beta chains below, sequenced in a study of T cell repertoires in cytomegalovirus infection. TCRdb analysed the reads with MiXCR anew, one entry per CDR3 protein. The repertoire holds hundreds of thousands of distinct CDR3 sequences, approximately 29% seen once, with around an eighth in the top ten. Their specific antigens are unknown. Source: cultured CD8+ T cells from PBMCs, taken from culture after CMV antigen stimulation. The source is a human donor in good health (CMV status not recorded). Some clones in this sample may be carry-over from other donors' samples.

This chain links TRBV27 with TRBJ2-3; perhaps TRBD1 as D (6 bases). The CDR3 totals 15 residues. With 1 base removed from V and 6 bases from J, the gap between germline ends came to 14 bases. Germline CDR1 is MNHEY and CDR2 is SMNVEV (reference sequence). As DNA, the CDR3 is TGTGCCAGCAGTTTATATGTACAGGGCCCTGATACGCAGTATTTT. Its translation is CASSLYVQGPDTQYF.

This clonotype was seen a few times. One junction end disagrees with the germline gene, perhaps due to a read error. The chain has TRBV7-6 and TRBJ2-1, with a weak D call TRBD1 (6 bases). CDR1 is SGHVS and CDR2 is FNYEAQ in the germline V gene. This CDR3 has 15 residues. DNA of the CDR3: TGTGCTAGCAGCTTAGAAGTGACAGGAATCAATGAGCAGTTCTTC. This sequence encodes CASSLEVTGINEQFF.

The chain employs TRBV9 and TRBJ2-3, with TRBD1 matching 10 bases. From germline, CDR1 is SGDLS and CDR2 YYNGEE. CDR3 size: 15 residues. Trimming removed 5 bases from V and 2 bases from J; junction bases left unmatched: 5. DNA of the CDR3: TGTGCCAGCAGGGGGACAGGGGCCGACACAGATACGCAGTATTTT. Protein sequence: CASRGTGADTDTQYF.

CDR3: CASSLVSQERETQYF. For the CDR3, the DNA is TGTGCCAGCAGCTTAGTCTCTCAGGAGAGGGAGACCCAGTACTTC. The chain joins TRBV7-4 to TRBJ2-5; D gene unclear. The CDR3 runs 15 residues. Trimming took 1 base from V and 5 from J, leaving 14 bases between them. CDR1 is SGHVT, CDR2 SQSDAQ, per germline.

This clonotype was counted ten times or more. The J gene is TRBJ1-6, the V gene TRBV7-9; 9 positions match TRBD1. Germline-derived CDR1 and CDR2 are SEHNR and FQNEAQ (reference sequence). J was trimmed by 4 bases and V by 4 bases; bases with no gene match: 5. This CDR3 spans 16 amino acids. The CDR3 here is CASSYTGGLYNSPLHF. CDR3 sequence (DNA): TGTGCCAGCAGCTACACAGGGGGCCTTTATAATTCACCCCTCCACTTT.

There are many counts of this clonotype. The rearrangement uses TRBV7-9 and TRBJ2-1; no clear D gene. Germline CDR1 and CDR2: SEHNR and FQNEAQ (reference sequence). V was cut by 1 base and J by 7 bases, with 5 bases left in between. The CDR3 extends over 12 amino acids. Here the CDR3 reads CASSLGINEQFF. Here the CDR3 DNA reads TGTGCCAGCAGCTTAGGCATAAATGAGCAGTTCTTC. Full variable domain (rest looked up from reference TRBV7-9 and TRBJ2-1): DTGVSQNPRHKITKRGQNVTFRCDPISEHNRLYWYRQTLGQGPEFLTYFQNEAQLEKSRLLSDRFSAERPKGSFSTLEIQRTEQGDSAMYLCASSLGINEQFFGPGTRLTVL.

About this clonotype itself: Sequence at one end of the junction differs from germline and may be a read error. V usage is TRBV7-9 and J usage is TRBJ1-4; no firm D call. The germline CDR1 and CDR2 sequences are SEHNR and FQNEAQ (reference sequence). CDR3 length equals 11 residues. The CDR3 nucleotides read TGTGCCAACAGCGGCAGCGAAAAACTGTTTTTT. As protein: CANSGSEKLFF.

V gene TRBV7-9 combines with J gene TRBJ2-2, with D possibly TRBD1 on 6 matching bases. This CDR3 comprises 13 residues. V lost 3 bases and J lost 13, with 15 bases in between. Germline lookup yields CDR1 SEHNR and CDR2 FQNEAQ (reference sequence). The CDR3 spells CASSFGQFGALFF. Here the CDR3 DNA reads TGTGCCAGCAGCTTCGGACAGTTTGGCGCGCTGTTTTTT.

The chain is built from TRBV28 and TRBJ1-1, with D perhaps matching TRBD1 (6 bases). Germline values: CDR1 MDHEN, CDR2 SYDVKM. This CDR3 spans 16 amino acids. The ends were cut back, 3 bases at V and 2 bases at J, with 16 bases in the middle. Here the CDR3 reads CASSFANGQTNTEAFF. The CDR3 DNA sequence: TGTGCCAGCAGTTTTGCAAACGGACAGACCAACACTGAAGCTTTCTTT.

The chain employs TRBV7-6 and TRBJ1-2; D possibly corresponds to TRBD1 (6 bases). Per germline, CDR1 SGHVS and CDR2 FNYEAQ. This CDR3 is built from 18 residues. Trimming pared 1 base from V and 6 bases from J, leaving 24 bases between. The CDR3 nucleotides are TGTGCCAGCAGCTTAGTGGGGGGCGACCCTCCCCCTGCGGATGGCTACACCTTC. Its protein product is CASSLVGGDPPPADGYTF.

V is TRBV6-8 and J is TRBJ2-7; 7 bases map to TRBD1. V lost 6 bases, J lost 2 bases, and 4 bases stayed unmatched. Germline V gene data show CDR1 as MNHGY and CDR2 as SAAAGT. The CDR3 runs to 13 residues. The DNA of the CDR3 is TGTGCCAGCAGACCGACAGGGACCTACGAGCAGTACTTC. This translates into CASRPTGTYEQYF.

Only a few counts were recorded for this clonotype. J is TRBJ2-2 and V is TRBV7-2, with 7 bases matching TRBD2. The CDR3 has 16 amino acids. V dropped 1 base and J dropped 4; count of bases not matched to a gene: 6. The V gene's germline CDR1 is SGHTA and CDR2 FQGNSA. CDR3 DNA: TGTGCCAGCAGCTTAGTGCGGGGGTACGGCACCGGGGAGCTGTTTTTT. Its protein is CASSLVRGYGTGELFF.

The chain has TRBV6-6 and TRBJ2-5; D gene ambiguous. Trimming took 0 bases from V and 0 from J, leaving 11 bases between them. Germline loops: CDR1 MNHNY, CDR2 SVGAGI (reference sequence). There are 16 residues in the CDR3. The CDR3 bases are TGTGCCAGCAGTTACTCGAATGAGTTTTACCAAGAGACCCAGTACTTC. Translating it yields CASSYSNEFYQETQYF.

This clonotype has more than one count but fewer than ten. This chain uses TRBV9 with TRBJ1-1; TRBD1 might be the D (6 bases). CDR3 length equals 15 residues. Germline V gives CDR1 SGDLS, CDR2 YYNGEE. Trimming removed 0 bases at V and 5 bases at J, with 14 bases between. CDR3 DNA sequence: TGTGCCAGCAGCGTAGATGGCAGGGGTGGTACTGAAGCTTTCTTT. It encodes CASSVDGRGGTEAFF.

The CDR3 nucleotides read TGTGCCAGCAGTTATGGGGGACTAGCGGGGAGCTCTGGGGCCAACGTCCTGACTTTC. Protein product: CASSYGGLAGSSGANVLTF. This sequence joins TRBV6-5 and TRBJ2-6, with 13 bases matching TRBD2. With V trimmed by 3 bases and J by 0 bases, 5 bases remained unmatched. The CDR3 length is 19 residues. Looked up from germline, CDR1 is MNHEY and CDR2 is SVGAGI.

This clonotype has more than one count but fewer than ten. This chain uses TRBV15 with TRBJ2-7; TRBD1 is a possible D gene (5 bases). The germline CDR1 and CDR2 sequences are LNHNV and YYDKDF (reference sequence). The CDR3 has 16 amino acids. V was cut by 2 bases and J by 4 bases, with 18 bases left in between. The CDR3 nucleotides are TGTGCCACCAGCAGATCTGACACTAAGGGGTTGTACGAGCAGTACGTC. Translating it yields CATSRSDTKGLYEQYV.

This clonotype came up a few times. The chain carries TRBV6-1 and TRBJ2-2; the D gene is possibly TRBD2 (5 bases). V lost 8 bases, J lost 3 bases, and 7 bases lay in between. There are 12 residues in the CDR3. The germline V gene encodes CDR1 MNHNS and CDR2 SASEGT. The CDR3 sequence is CASEEDTGELFF. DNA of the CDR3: TGTGCCAGCGAGGAGGACACCGGGGAGCTGTTTTTT.